This TCR beta chain was sequenced in a study of blood T cell repertoires in COVID-19. Study details: Material from acute and convalescent COVID-19 was sourced from the United States, Italy and Spain. From T cells, B-cell-depleted T cells, or PBMCs came the material, which was cDNA or gDNA.

Per the authors' pipeline: Estimation of nucleated cell counts relied on the amplification of reference gene primers. Assay used: immunoSEQ multiplex PCR; TCRdb lists only in-frame clones, some missing. The DNA gave D and trimming, while V, J and clone size come from that table. The sample carries tens of thousands of clones, approximately 82% recorded once. The CDR3 sequence is 16 residues long. The gene calls are TRBV21-1 and TRBJ2-7; TRBD2, as called in the table, went unchecked against the DNA. TRBV21-1 is tagged as a pseudogene. The sample comprised peripheral blood. This sequence originates from a human donor in a cohort sampled during active COVID-19. The CDR3 bases are TGTGCCAGCAAGAAAACTAGCGGAGTCATCTCCTACGAGCAGTACTTC. This encodes CASKKTSGVISYEQYF.